A selection of T cell receptor beta chains follows, all from one sample in a study of CD8 T cells in ankylosing spondylitis. TCRdb reprocessed the 5' RACE reads with MiXCR, giving one entry per CDR3 protein. Of around 770,000 distinct CDR3 sequences in the sample, 12% were seen once. Specimen: blood, either unsorted or a sorted T cell fraction (not recorded which). These receptors were taken from a male donor with ankylosing spondylitis. CDR3s include the opening cysteine and the closing phenylalanine or tryptophan. The D gene is left open where the match is weak. Clone size is shown for a subset of rows, as once, few, many or a class of expanded clone.

TRBJ2-6 TRBD1 TRBV4-3 few TGCGCCAGCAGCCAAGGAAACAGGGGCAGGGCCAACGTCCTGACTTTC CASSQGNRGRANVLTF
TRBJ2-1 - TRBV20-1 many TGCAGTGCTCACTCACACTCCTACAATGAGCAGTTCTTC CSAHSHSYNEQFF
TRBJ2-1 - TRBV20-1 - TGCAGTGCTAGAGATCTCTGGGGGCAAACAATGTACAATGAGCAGTTCTTC CSARDLWGQTMYNEQFF
TRBJ2-4 - TRBV20-1 many TGCAGTGCTAGTGGGGTACGATTGGCAAGGAACATTCAGTACTTC CSASGVRLARNIQYF
TRBJ2-1 - TRBV7-2 few TGTGCCAGCAGCTTAGCGCGTCTAACTCAGCAGTTCTTC CASSLARLTQQFF
TRBJ2-2 TRBD2 TRBV4-3 - TGCGCCAGCAGCAAGCTAGCGGGAGCCCCGAGGAGCACCGGGGAGCTGTTTTTT CASSKLAGAPRSTGELFF
TRBJ2-1 TRBD1 TRBV24-1 - TGTGCCACCAGTGATGTCGGACAGGGGACGAGCTCCTACAATGAGCAGTTCTTC CATSDVGQGTSSYNEQFF
TRBJ2-2 - TRBV5-1 - TGCGCCAGCAGCTTCGACCCTTCTAGACTAATAAACACCGGGGAGCTGTTTTTT CASSFDPSRLINTGELFF
TRBJ2-3 - TRBV7-9 - TGTGCCAGCAGCCCGTCCGGGACACCCACAGATACGCAGTATTTT CASSPSGTPTDTQYF
TRBJ2-3 - TRBV5-1 few TGCGCCAGCACCCTTGGAGGGGCGGCGAGGAATACGCAGTATTTT CASTLGGAARNTQYF
TRBJ2-3 - TRBV9 many TGTGCCAGCAGCGTCTGGACTAGCACAGATACGCAGTATTTT CASSVWTSTDTQYF
TRBJ2-5 - TRBV12-3/TRBV12-4 few TGTGCCAGCACCCCCCTAGGGGGCCAAGAGACCCAGTACTTC CASTPLGGQETQYF
TRBJ1-1 - TRBV5-1 few TGCGCCAGCACTACCTGGGAATGGGGGATAGGGAACACTGAAGCTTTCTTT CASTTWEWGIGNTEAFF
TRBJ1-1 - TRBV7-8 - TGTGCCACCAAATCCGTCCTTTTGGGTAACACTGAAGCTTTCTTT CATKSVLLGNTEAFF
TRBJ1-6 TRBD1 TRBV6-5 few TGTGCCAGCAGTTACTACGGGACAGGGGGCTCCTATAATTCACCCCTCCACTTT CASSYYGTGGSYNSPLHF
TRBJ2-1 - TRBV6-5 - TGTGCCAGCAGTCACAGGATGAGCTCCTACAATGAGCAGTTCTTC CASSHRMSSYNEQFF
TRBJ2-3 - TRBV10-3 few TGTGCCATCAGTGACGGAGCCTACACAGATACGCAGTATTTT CAISDGAYTDTQYF
TRBJ2-3 TRBD1 TRBV7-2 many TGTGCCAGCAGCTTAGCGCCTGGGACAGCAGATACGCAGTATTTT CASSLAPGTADTQYF
TRBJ2-5 - TRBV9 - TGTGCCAGCAGCGTAGCGTCAGGGATGGGGACCCAGTACTTC CASSVASGMGTQYF
TRBJ1-1 - TRBV7-2 - TGTGCCAGCACCTTAGGGAAGGGATCCACTGAAGCTTTCTTT CASTLGKGSTEAFF
TRBJ1-2 - TRBV27 - TGTGCCAGCAGTTTAGAAGGCACAAGGAGCTATGGCTACACCTTC CASSLEGTRSYGYTF
TRBJ2-7 TRBD1 TRBV20-1 few TGCAGTGCTGGCCTAGGAGACAGGGGGCTATGGGAGCAGTACTTC CSAGLGDRGLWEQYF